This TCR beta chain was identified during a study of radiotherapy plus CTLA-4 blockade in lung cancer. Study details: Objective responses were recorded in about 17% of patients, with disease control recorded in about 33%.

About this clone itself: Its antigen is unidentified.

Data came from immunoSEQ multiplex PCR; TCRdb stores just in-frame clones and leaves some out. Among about 32,000 clones, 85% were seen once, and the ten largest hold about 5.6%. Study-wide results and limits: Among reported predictors of response, early blood T cell clone dynamics with interferon-beta performed best. Tumor-derived TCR clones expanded in blood after radiotherapy plus ipilimumab.

Chemo-refractory metastatic non-small-cell lung cancer patients underwent focal radiation alongside CTLA-4 blockade with ipilimumab. The receptor's source is a human donor with non-small cell lung cancer who had stable disease on radiotherapy plus ipilimumab. This sample comprised peripheral blood, obtained from a patient treated with radiotherapy plus ipilimumab.

The CDR3 loop is CAWSMQGGSYNEQFF. The CDR3 coding sequence is TGTGCCTGGAGTATGCAAGGGGGCTCCTACAATGAGCAGTTCTTC. The chain employs TRBV30 and TRBJ2-1; TRBD1 might be the D (6 bases). The CDR3 spans 15 residues. V was pared by 2 bases and J by 0 bases, with 11 bases between. Germline V CDR1 and CDR2: GTSNPN, SVGIG (reference sequence).